This TCR beta chain was captured by sequencing in a study of human T cells and chemical hapten exposure. Across the whole study: It was small differences in pooled library volume that mainly caused per-sample TCR yields to vary.

Study results and limitations: Expanded TCRs clustered into significantly more large CDR3 similarity groups than controls, the analysis revealed.

Time point denoted: patch test 3, about 24 weeks after DPC sensitization. Treatment denoted: therapeutic diphenylcyclopropenone sensitization with weekly scalp DPC. Total RNA was isolated from unfractionated whole blood. This clonotype was seen many times. Its antigen remains unknown. TCRdb reprocessed the RACE reads with MiXCR, giving one entry per CDR3 protein. The profile shows tens of thousands of distinct CDR3 sequences, about a tenth of them singletons. Sequencing was performed on whole blood, taken in connection with sensitization to the hapten diphenylcyclopropenone (DPC). This clonotype was sampled from a woman between 25 and 40 years old with alopecia areata. Some clones in this sample may be carry-over from other donors' samples.

CDR3 loop: CASSEQGDSIQYF. In nucleotides, the CDR3 is TGTGCCAGTAGTGAACAGGGGGATAGCATTCAGTACTTC. The V and J genes are TRBV19 and TRBJ2-4; 8 bases align to TRBD1. This CDR3 has 13 amino acids. After removal of 5 bases from V and 9 bases from J, the junction contained 6 bases not matched to a gene. Germline CDR1 reads LNHDA; CDR2 reads SQIVND (reference sequence).